This T cell receptor (beta chain) was sequenced in a study of shared clonotypes between healthy human individuals. Study-wide results and caveats: Sequencing depth was expected to affect clonotype sharing among donors.

V was cut by 0 bases and J by 8 bases, with 20 bases left in between. The CDR3 has 17 residues. Germline values: CDR1 MGHRA, CDR2 YSYEKL. In its sample, this clone was seen once. No antigen is known for it. The repertoire was sequenced with immunoSEQ multiplex PCR; TCRdb's copy has only in-frame clones and lacks some. The sample records some 2 million clones, around 96% being singletons. Terminally differentiated effector memory CD45RA+ cells were excluded from the naive CD8 cells, which were CD45RO-negative and positively selected for CCR7. The receptor was isolated from a man younger than 35 in good health. The sample consisted of naive CD8+ T cells sorted from blood. J is TRBJ2-1 and V is TRBV4-1; possibly TRBD1 or TRBD2 for D (6 bases each). CDR3: CASSQEYLGGAEYEQFF. The CDR3 region has the DNA TGCGCCAGCAGCCAAGAGTATTTGGGGGGCGCGGAATATGAGCAGTTCTTC.